Included here is one T cell receptor (beta chain) sequence, with context. CDR3 length: 12 amino acids. Germline assignment: CDR1 GTSNPN and CDR2 SVGIG (reference sequence). V was clipped by 3 bases and J by 13 bases, with 18 bases between them. This sample was taken from a study of T-cell memory formation after mild COVID-19. Each CDR3 protein is one row after TCRdb ran MiXCR on the 5' RACE reads. This table has about 560,000 distinct CDR3 sequences, roughly a fifth appearing once. This chain links TRBV30 with TRBJ1-2; D perhaps matches TRBD1 (5 bases). The receptor was isolated from an adult woman who had mild COVID-19 (a few samples of this study predate the infection). Cell type and time point are not known. The sample was PBMCs or a T cell subset sorted from them (not recorded which). The CDR3 bases are TGTGCCTGGAGAACCGGGCCCTTAGGGGTCACCTTC. Residues: CAWRTGPLGVTF. Full variable domain (remainder filled in from reference TRBV30 and TRBJ1-2): SQTIHQWPATLVQPVGSPLSLECTVEGTSNPNLYWYRQAAGRGLQLLFYSVGIGQISSEVPQNLSASRPQDRQFILSSKKLLLSDSGFYLCAWRTGPLGVTFGSGTRLTVV.